This note documents a single TCR beta chain sequence. Its cognate antigen is unknown. TCRdb keeps only in-frame clones here, not all; method: immunoSEQ multiplex PCR. Among some 900,000 clones, approximately 76% were seen once, and the ten largest hold about 1.5%. The sample originates from a study of shared clonotypes between healthy human individuals. The study, taken as a whole, reports: How much donors shared clonotypes was expected to be affected by sequencing depth.

V gave up 0 bases and J gave up 2 bases, with 9 bases separating them. The CDR3 consists of 14 residues. Germline V gene sequence: CDR1 SGDLS, CDR2 YYNGEE. Every contributor of samples was a Caucasian grown-up residing in Nashville, Tennessee. Sequencing was carried out using memory CD4+ T cells sorted from blood. Subset given: CD45RA-negative fraction. The TCR was taken from a man aged 18-30 years in good health. The chain uses TRBV9 and TRBJ2-7, with TRBD1 as a possible D gene (6 bases). The CDR3 loop reads CASSVETGTYEQYF. The CDR3 DNA reads as TGTGCCAGCAGCGTAGAGACAGGAACCTACGAGCAGTACTTC. Full variable domain (missing parts from reference TRBV9 and TRBJ2-7): DSGVTQTPKHLITATGQRVTLRCSPRSGDLSVYWYQQSLDQGLQFLIQYYNGEERAKGNILERFSAQQFPDLHSELNLSSLELGDSALYFCASSVETGTYEQYFGPGTRLTVT.